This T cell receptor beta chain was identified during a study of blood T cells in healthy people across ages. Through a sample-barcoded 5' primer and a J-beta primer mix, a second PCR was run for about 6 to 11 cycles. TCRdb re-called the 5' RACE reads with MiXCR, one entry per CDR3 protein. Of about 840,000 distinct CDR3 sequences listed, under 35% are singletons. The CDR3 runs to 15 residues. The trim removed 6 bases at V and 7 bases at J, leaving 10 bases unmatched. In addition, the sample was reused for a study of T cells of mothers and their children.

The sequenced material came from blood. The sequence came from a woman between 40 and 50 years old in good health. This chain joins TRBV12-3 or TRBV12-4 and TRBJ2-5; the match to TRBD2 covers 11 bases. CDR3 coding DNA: TGTGCCAGCAGCTTTAGCGGGGGGGCCGGGGGGACCCAGTACTTC. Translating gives CASSFSGGAGGTQYF.